This entry lists 7 T cell receptor beta chains sequenced from one sample in a study of blood T cells in healthy people across ages. Combining a sample-barcoded 5' primer with a J-beta primer mix, a second PCR ran for about 6 to 11 cycles. TCRdb called the 5' RACE reads again in MiXCR, with one record for every CDR3 protein. The sample has some 900,000 distinct CDR3 sequences; around 48% are singletons. The sample comprised blood. All receptors come from a man aged 25 to 40 in good health.

This sequence joins TRBV4-1 and TRBJ2-3; 10 bases agree with TRBD2. The CDR3 totals 17 residues. Germline V gives CDR1 MGHRA, CDR2 YSYEKL. J was trimmed by 0 bases and V by 3 bases; bases with no gene match: 6. The CDR3 DNA follows: TGCGCCAGCAGCCATCCTACTAGCGGGGATAGCACAGATACGCAGTATTTT. It translates to CASSHPTSGDSTDTQYF.

The V gene is TRBV12-3 or TRBV12-4, the J gene TRBJ2-7, with a tentative D call TRBD2 (6 bases). V was shortened by 6 bases and J by 5 bases, with 17 bases between the two germline ends. The CDR3 is 14 amino acids. The CDR3 DNA follows: TGTGCCAGCAGCCTCCGGGACTTTGAACACGAGCAGTACTTC. The encoded protein is CASSLRDFEHEQYF.

This chain connects TRBV10-3 to TRBJ2-3; no reliable D call. Germline CDR1 is ENHRY and CDR2 is SYGVKD. V was pared by 6 bases and J by 3 bases, with 4 bases between. There are 11 residues in the CDR3. The CDR3 protein is CAIRKTDTQYF. In DNA, the CDR3 is TGTGCCATCAGAAAGACAGATACGCAGTATTTT.

The rearrangement uses TRBV7-2 and TRBJ2-4, with D perhaps assigned TRBD1 or TRBD2 (5 bases each). Trimming cost V 4 bases and J 13 bases, with 17 bases left between them. The CDR3 is 13 residues long. Germline CDR1 is SGHTA and CDR2 is FQGNSA. The CDR3 nucleotides read TGTGCCAGCAGCTCGGGACCGACCTACGTGCAGTACTTC. The encoded protein is CASSSGPTYVQYF.

The V gene is TRBV6-4, the J gene TRBJ1-2, with D possibly being TRBD1 (5 bases). Germline V gene data show CDR1 as MRHNA and CDR2 as SNTAGT. V shed 2 bases and J shed 5 bases, with 15 bases lying between them. The CDR3 is 15 residues long. CDR3 bases: TGTGCCAGCAGTGACGATCCGGGGCGTACTTATGGCTACACCTTC. It codes for CASSDDPGRTYGYTF.

In its sample, this clonotype was seen many times. The chain employs TRBV27 and TRBJ1-5, with D perhaps matching TRBD1 (5 bases). The CDR3 has 15 residues. With 5 bases removed from V and 7 bases from J, the gap between germline ends came to 18 bases. Germline loops: CDR1 MNHEY, CDR2 SMNVEV (reference sequence). The CDR3 sequence: CASSPPGGREQPQHF. The CDR3, as DNA: TGTGCCAGCAGTCCCCCCGGGGGAAGGGAGCAGCCCCAGCATTTT.

The gene calls are TRBV9 and TRBJ2-2; TRBD1 matches at 8 bases. The CDR3 contains 16 residues. CDR1 and CDR2 (germline): SGDLS, YYNGEE. Trimming at V came to 0 bases and at J to 4 bases, leaving 5 bases not matched to a gene. The CDR3 sequence: CASSVASRGPTGELFF. The CDR3 nucleotides are TGTGCCAGCAGCGTAGCTAGCAGGGGGCCCACCGGGGAGCTGTTTTTT.